This entry features one T cell receptor (beta chain) sequence. What it recognizes is unknown. The source of the sample is a study of radiation and T cells in renal cell carcinoma. V was pared by 8 bases and J by 7 bases, with 9 bases of the junction left unmatched. Germline V gene lookup returns CDR1 ENHRY and CDR2 SYGVKD. The CDR3 totals 14 residues. Study observations and caveats: In blood, top tumor clones expanded by 2 weeks, shrinking by 4.

Data came from immunoSEQ multiplex PCR; TCRdb stores just in-frame clones and leaves some out. The sample consists of about 64,000 clones, more than 60% of them appearing once. This sample's time point: blood 4 weeks post-SBRT, at nephrectomy. Treatment noted: 15 Gy SBRT to primary tumor, nephrectomy 4 weeks later. The tumor was a clear cell renal cell carcinoma. Sequencing used blood, obtained from a patient whose treatment included radiotherapy and nephrectomy. The TCR was taken from a man in his fifties or sixties with renal cell carcinoma. The chain links TRBV10-3 to TRBJ1-5, with 9 bases identical to TRBD1. This chain's CDR3 is CAIGGQGMKQPQHF. CDR3 nucleotide sequence: TGTGCCATCGGTGGACAGGGGATGAAGCAGCCCCAGCATTTT.